The T cell receptor beta chain under discussion was sequenced for a study of cytomegalovirus exposure and HLA in healthy donors. The V and J ends lost 4 bases and 10 bases, in that order; junction bases with no gene match: 4. Per the germline V gene, CDR1 is MGHDK and CDR2 is SYGVNS. This CDR3 comprises 13 residues. Primers: 60 Vbeta forward and 13 Jbeta reverse. TCRdb keeps only in-frame clones here, not all; method: immunoSEQ multiplex PCR. The sample shows about 120,000 clones, around 83% of them seen only once. Overall study results and limits: The authors listed roughly 150 TCR beta chains as cytomegalovirus-associated. Sequence variants that were highly shared formed a cluster that was likely a sequencing artifact.

About this clone: What it binds is not known.

The specimen was PBMCs. The chain joins TRBV25-1 to TRBJ1-1; 12 nucleotides line up with TRBD1. This TCR derives from a woman in her fifties or sixties in good health and CMV-seropositive. Here the CDR3 DNA reads TGTGCCAGCAGTGGGGACAGGGGGCGTATAGCTTTCTTT. It codes for CASSGDRGRIAFF.